This TCR beta chain was observed in a study of blood T cell repertoires in COVID-19. About the research overall: Some COVID-19 samples were acute and others convalescent; all came from the United States, Italy and Spain. The cDNA or gDNA used as material had been derived from T cells, B-cell-depleted T cells, or PBMCs.

Methods used by the authors: Cell counts per sample came from amplifying reference gene primers. Using immunoSEQ multiplex PCR, the repertoire was profiled, and TCRdb retains in-frame clones only, with some absent. D and trimming come from the DNA, and the V and J calls and clone size come from that table. This repertoire shows over 150,000 clones, 90% found once; its top ten account for approximately 0.5%. Trimming cost V 3 bases and J 5 bases; bases outside gene matches: 3. The germline CDR1 and CDR2 sequences are KGHSH and LQKENI. This CDR3 is 15 amino acids long. The sequence was collected from a man aged 50 or older with acute or convalescent COVID-19. Material for sequencing was peripheral blood. The chain combines TRBV18 with TRBJ2-2, with 10 positions matching TRBD1. The CDR3 DNA sequence: TGTGCCAGCTCACCGGACAGGGGGTGGACCGGGGAGCTGTTTTTT. Translated, it gives CASSPDRGWTGELFF.